Included here is one T cell receptor (beta chain) sequence, with context. The antigen remains unidentified. Surgery without prior neoadjuvant therapy was the treatment of the selected pancreatic ductal adenocarcinoma patients. Using immunoSEQ multiplex PCR, the repertoire was profiled, and TCRdb retains in-frame clones only, with some absent. The data hold about 98,000 clones, with about 95% observed a single time. This sample stems from a study of T cells in pancreatic ductal adenocarcinoma. Study-wide points: The resected pancreatic cancer cohort was biased toward the minority with early-stage disease. Blood had more productive templates and roughly 8-fold more unique clonotypes than tumor. Comparisons of tumor and blood clonality may show falsely lower tumor diversity.

This sequence originates from a human donor with pancreatic ductal adenocarcinoma. Sequenced input: PBMCs.

The chain's CDR3 is CATGSGGEGQPQHF. The CDR3 nucleotides read TGTGCCACCGGGTCGGGGGGCGAGGGGCAGCCCCAGCATTTT. The rearrangement joins TRBV15 to TRBJ1-5, with a possible D match to TRBD1 (6 bases). This CDR3 is 14 amino acids long. The germline CDR1 and CDR2 sequences are LNHNV and YYDKDF (reference sequence). Trimming removed 8 bases from V and 7 bases from J, with 18 bases in between.